This TCR beta chain was found in a study of early T cells in non-severe SARS-CoV-2 infection. Trimming cost V 5 bases and J 8 bases, with 15 bases left between them. CDR3 length: 13 amino acids. CDR1 and CDR2 (germline): MNHEY, SMNVEV (reference sequence). Using its own MiXCR run on the 5' RACE reads, TCRdb lists one record per CDR3 protein. Altogether 85,000 to 100,000 distinct CDR3 sequences are present, more than 9.5% being singletons, with the ten largest covering roughly 4.5%. This clonotype was seen a few times. The specimen comprised whole blood, sampled at baseline. The chain joins TRBV27 to TRBJ1-1, with D possibly being TRBD1 (5 bases). This clonotype originated in an adult who was a healthcare worker with PCR-confirmed SARS-CoV-2 infection or an uninfected control (not recorded which). In DNA form, the CDR3 reads TGTGCCAGCAGTAATTTTGGGACTGCCGAAGCTTTCTTT. This sequence encodes CASSNFGTAEAFF.